This record looks at one T cell receptor beta chain sequence and its context. Its specificity is not known. This sample stems from a study of CD8+ T cells in alopecia areata. General observations from the study: Affected scalp, especially in alopecia totalis/universalis, had a higher clonality than normal scalp did. Scalp repertoires also include resident alphabeta T cells from normal skin.

cDNA reverse transcribed from extracted RNA served as the sequencing template. The repertoire was sequenced with immunoSEQ multiplex PCR; TCRdb's copy has only in-frame clones and lacks some. The table includes 110,000 or so clones, over 55% detected once. This CDR3 region has 14 residues. Germline V gene data show CDR1 as SSHAT and CDR2 as FNYEAQ (reference sequence). Sampling of alopecia areata patients yielded lesional scalp punch biopsies as well as peripheral blood. It was from PBMCs that CD4+ and CD8+ T cells were sorted. The receptor was derived from a human donor with alopecia areata. The rearrangement links TRBV7-7 to TRBJ2-1; D is perhaps TRBD1 or TRBD2 (5 bases each). Specimen: NKG2D-low CD8+ T cells sorted from blood. The CDR3 nucleotides read TGTGCTAGCTCTGACGGGTCAGGGACCAATGAGCAGTTCTTC. Its protein is CASSDGSGTNEQFF.